This T cell receptor (beta chain) is drawn from a study of blood T cell repertoires in COVID-19 (dated by TCRdb to 2018 to 2021). With respect to the entire study: Samples from collaborators originated in the United States, Italy and Spain and spanned both the acute and convalescent phases of COVID-19. The prospective study material was composed of cDNA or gDNA derived from T cells, B-cell-depleted T cells, or PBMCs. Deeply sampled blood TCRbeta repertoires from subjects exposed to, actively infected with, or recovered from COVID-19 were included in the dataset. The repertoires were made available in a free public database intended to serve as a resource for research on the immune response to SARS-CoV-2. Samples came from the ongoing ImmuneRACE study (first 160 participants) plus 1,254 subjects from 6 global collaborators. A de-identified subject ID, COVID-19 status, age in years and sex were almost always included in the sample metadata. Where available, HLA class I and class II types were obtained from metadata supplied by the sample provider rather than from assay-based typing. What the study reported, not specific to this receptor: The quantity of clinical and demographic metadata differed by source and by participant and was supplied without curation.

From the cysteine up to the phenylalanine, the CDR3 has a length of 12 residues. Just the 36-base CDR3 DNA is kept, in frame starting at base 1. V is clipped by 1 base and J by 5 bases, and the sequence between their germline boundaries is 7 bases long. For CDR1 and CDR2, the germline V gene (reference sequence) lists SGHKS and YYEKEE. Notes on this clone: No cognate antigen has been identified for it. No base-level quality is on record; no much larger clone is a single base apart.

Participants in the prospective study were aged about 18 to 95 years, lived in about two dozen United States geographic areas, and enrolled through a virtual design. In the prospective study, participants were assigned to cohorts based on the clinical history participants reported in a screening survey and a study questionnaire. Exposed participants had been in contact, within 2 weeks of entering the study, with a person who had a PCR-confirmed or clinician-diagnosed case of COVID-19. Each participant in the prospective study had whole blood, serum and a nasopharyngeal or oropharyngeal swab collected by mobile phlebotomists. Additional blood draws and questionnaires over an approximately 2-month period could optionally be provided by prospective study participants. Before DNA extraction, blood samples from the prospective study were shipped at room temperature or frozen. TCRbeta CDR3 regions were amplified from genomic DNA by means of the immunoSEQ Assay, a bias-controlled multiplex PCR. The study's processing was this. Nucleated cell counts per sample were estimated from amplification of reference gene primers within the assay. To quantify the absolute abundance of each unique TCRbeta CDR3 rearrangement, sequence reads were collapsed and filtered. For each sample, productive Simpson clonality was calculated as the square root of Simpson's diversity index over productive rearrangements. Held by TCRdb, this immuneACCESS table contains in-frame sequences only and omits some clones. Under half of the omission traces to an unresolved V gene where checked; the cause of the rest is unknown. For V, J and clone size, that table is used; D and trimming come from the DNA. This sample is represented by 250,000 or so clones; approximately 89% of them were singletons. The top ten clonotypes cover about 3% of the sample.

The sample comprised PBMCs or T cells enriched from blood (not recorded which). The sequence is built from TRBV5-5 and TRBJ2-7, and perhaps TRBD1 as D gene, on 5 matching bases. The TCR sequence derives from a man aged 35-49 years who had been exposed to COVID-19. This receptor carries the CDR3 CASSLFRDEQYF. DNA sequence: TGTGCCAGCAGCTTGTTCAGGGACGAGCAGTACTTC.